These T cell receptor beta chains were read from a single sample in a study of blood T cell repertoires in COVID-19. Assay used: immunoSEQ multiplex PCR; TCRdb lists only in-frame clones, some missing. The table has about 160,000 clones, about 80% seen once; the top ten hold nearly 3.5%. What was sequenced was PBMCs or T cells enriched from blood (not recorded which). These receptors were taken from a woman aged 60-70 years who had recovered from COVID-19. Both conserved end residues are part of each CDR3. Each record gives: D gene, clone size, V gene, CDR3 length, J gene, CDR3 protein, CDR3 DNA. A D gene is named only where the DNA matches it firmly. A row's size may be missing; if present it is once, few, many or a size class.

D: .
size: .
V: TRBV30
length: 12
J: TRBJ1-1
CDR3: CAWREANTEAFF
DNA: TGTGCCTGGAGAGAAGCGAACACTGAAGCTTTCTTT

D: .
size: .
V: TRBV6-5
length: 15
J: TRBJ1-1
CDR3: CASSKLFGGQIGAFF
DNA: TGTGCCAGCAGTAAGTTGTTCGGGGGGCAGATTGGTGCTTTCTTT

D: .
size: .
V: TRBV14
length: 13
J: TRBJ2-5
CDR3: CASSQPNAETQYF
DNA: TGTGCCAGCAGCCAACCTAATGCCGAGACCCAGTACTTC

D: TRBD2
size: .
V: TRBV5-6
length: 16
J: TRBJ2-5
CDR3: CASSLVLLAGEETQYF
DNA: TGTGCCAGCAGCTTGGTATTACTAGCGGGGGAAGAGACCCAGTACTTC

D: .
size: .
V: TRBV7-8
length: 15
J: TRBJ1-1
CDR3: CASSPSTGKFSEAFF
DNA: TGTGCCAGCAGCCCCAGTACAGGGAAATTCTCTGAAGCTTTCTTT

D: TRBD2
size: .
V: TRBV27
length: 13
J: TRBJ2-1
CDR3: CASRQLAGGEQFF
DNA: TGTGCCAGCAGACAACTAGCGGGGGGTGAGCAGTTCTTC

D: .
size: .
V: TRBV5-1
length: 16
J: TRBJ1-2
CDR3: CASSLASGAANYGYTF
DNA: TGCGCCAGCAGCTTGGCGAGCGGCGCCGCTAACTATGGCTACACCTTC

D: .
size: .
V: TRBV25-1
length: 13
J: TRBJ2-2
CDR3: CASSDQDTGELFF
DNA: TGTGCCAGCAGTGACCAGGACACCGGGGAGCTGTTTTTT

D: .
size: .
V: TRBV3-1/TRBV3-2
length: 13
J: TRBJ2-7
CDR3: CASSSSQNYEQYF
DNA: TGTGCCAGCAGCTCTTCACAGAACTACGAGCAGTACTTC

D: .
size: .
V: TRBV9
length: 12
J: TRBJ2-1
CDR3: CASSEGYNEQFF
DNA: TGTGCCAGCAGCGAGGGGTACAATGAGCAGTTCTTC

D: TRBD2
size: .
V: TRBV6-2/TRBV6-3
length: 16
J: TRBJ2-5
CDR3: CASSYSLAGAKETQYF
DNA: TGTGCCAGCAGTTACAGCCTAGCGGGGGCGAAAGAGACCCAGTACTTC

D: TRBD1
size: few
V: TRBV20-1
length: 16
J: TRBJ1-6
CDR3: CSASGGQGLDNSPLHF
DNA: TGCAGTGCTAGTGGGGGACAGGGGTTGGACAATTCACCCCTCCACTTT

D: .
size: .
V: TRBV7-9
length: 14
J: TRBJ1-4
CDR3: CASSRLTGNEKLFF
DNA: TGTGCCAGCAGCCGCCTGACGGGTAATGAAAAACTGTTTTTT

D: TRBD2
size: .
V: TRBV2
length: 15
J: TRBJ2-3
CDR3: CASSAERGVSDTQYF
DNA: TGTGCCAGCAGTGCAGAGCGGGGAGTGTCAGATACGCAGTATTTT

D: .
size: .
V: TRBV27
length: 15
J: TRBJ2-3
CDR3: CASSFRGGVTDTQYF
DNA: TGTGCCAGCAGTTTTAGGGGGGGTGTCACAGATACGCAGTATTTT

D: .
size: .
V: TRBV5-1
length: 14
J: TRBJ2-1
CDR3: CASSLGGHYNEQFF
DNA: TGCGCCAGCAGCTTGGGAGGGCACTACAATGAGCAGTTCTTC

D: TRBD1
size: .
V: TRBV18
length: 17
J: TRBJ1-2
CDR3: CASSLRGQGPLDYGYTF
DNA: TGTGCCAGCTCCCTCAGGGGACAGGGGCCGCTTGACTATGGCTACACCTTC

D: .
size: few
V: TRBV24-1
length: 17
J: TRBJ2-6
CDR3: CATSDSRATSGANVLTF
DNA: TGTGCCACCAGCGATAGCAGGGCAACCTCTGGGGCCAACGTCCTGACTTTC

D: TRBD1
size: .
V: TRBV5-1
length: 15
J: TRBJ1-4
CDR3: CASSAWTGLNEKLFF
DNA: TGCGCCAGCAGCGCGTGGACAGGGTTAAACGAAAAACTGTTTTTT

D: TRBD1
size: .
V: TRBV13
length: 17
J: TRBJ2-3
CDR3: CASSPSAGTGGTDTQYF
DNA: TGTGCCAGCAGCCCGTCCGCCGGGACAGGGGGCACAGATACGCAGTATTTT

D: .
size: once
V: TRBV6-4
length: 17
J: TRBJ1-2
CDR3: CASSAGGGGNQNYGYTF
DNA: TGTGCCAGCAGTGCCGGTGGGGGGGGTAACCAAAACTATGGCTACACCTTC

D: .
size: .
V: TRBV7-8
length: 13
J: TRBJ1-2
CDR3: CASSWTDFDGYTF
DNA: TGTGCCAGCAGTTGGACAGATTTTGATGGCTACACCTTC

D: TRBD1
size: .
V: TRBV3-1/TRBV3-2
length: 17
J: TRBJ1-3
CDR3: CASSPTGTGYSGNTIYF
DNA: TGTGCCAGCAGCCCCACCGGGACAGGTTACTCTGGAAACACCATATATTTT

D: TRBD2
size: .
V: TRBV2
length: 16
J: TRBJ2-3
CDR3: CASSEGRGISTDTQYF
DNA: TGTGCCAGCAGTGAGGGGCGGGGGATCAGCACAGATACGCAGTATTTT

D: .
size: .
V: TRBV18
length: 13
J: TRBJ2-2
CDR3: CASSIDSTGELFF
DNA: TGTGCCAGCTCAATTGACAGTACCGGGGAGCTGTTTTTT

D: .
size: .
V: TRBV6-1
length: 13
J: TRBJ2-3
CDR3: CASSETSPDTQYF
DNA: TGTGCCAGCAGTGAAACTAGCCCAGATACGCAGTATTTT

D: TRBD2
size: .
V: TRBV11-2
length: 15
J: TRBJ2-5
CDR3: CASSPRTRRRETQYF
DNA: TGTGCCAGCAGCCCCCGGACTAGGCGGCGGGAGACCCAGTACTTC

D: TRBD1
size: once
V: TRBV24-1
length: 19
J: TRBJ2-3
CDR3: CATAGTGDYSQDSTDTQYF
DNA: TGTGCCACCGCGGGGACAGGGGACTACTCCCAAGATAGCACAGATACGCAGTATTTT

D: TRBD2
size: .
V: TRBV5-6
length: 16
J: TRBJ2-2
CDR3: CASSQGLAVYTGELFF
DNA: TGTGCCAGCAGTCAGGGACTAGCCGTTTACACCGGGGAGCTGTTTTTT

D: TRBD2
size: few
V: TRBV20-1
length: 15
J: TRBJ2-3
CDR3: CSASLRGGGTDTQYF
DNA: TGCAGTGCTAGTCTGCGGGGGGGCGGCACAGATACGCAGTATTTT

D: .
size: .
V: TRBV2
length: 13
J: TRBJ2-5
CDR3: CASSEWRVETQYF
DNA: TGTGCCAGCAGTGAATGGAGGGTGGAGACCCAGTACTTC

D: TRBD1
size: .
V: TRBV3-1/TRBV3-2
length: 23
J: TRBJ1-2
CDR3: CASSQDIFLGVGTGGGTNYGYTF
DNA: TGTGCCAGCAGCCAAGATATCTTCCTGGGCGTAGGGACAGGAGGAGGAACTAACTATGGCTACACCTTC

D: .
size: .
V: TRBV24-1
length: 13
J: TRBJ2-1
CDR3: CATSDLLYNEQFF
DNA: TGTGCCACCAGTGATTTGCTCTACAATGAGCAGTTCTTC

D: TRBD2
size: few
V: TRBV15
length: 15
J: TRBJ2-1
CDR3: CATSSLAGVYNEQFF
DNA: TGTGCCACCAGCAGCCTAGCGGGGGTCTACAATGAGCAGTTCTTC

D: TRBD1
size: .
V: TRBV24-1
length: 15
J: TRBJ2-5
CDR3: CATSEPGQGRETQYF
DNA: TGTGCCACCAGTGAACCGGGACAGGGCCGAGAGACCCAGTACTTC

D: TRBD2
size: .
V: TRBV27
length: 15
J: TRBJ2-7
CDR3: CASSRTSGGFYEQYF
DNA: TGTGCCAGCAGCCGGACTAGCGGGGGATTCTACGAGCAGTACTTC

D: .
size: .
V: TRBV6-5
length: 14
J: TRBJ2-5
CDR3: CASSFGSFAETQYF
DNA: TGTGCCAGCAGTTTTGGGAGTTTTGCAGAGACCCAGTACTTC

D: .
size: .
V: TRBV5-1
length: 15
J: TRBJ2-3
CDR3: CASSLQYASTDTQYF
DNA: TGCGCCAGCAGCTTACAGTACGCTAGCACAGATACGCAGTATTTT

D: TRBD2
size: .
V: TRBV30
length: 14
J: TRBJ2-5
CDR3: CAWSAMGGWETQYF
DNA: TGTGCCTGGAGTGCGATGGGGGGGTGGGAGACCCAGTACTTC

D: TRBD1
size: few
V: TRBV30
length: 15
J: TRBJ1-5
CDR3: CAWSGSGGWSQPQHF
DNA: TGTGCCTGGAGTGGTTCAGGGGGTTGGAGTCAGCCCCAGCATTTT

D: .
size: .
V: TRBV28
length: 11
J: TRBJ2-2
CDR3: CASSFSGELFF
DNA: TGTGCCAGCAGTTTCAGCGGGGAGCTGTTTTTT